These 27 T cell receptor beta chains were all obtained from the same sample, sequenced in a study of T-cell reconstitution after alpha-beta-depleted transplantation in children. A library of TCRbeta sequences, prepared with unique molecular identifiers, was generated. Each CDR3 protein is one row after TCRdb ran MiXCR on the PCR reads. The sample lists around 300,000 distinct CDR3 sequences, around a tenth seen once, with about 20% in the top ten. Source: peripheral blood, taken 180 days after TCRalphabeta/CD19-depleted stem cell transplant. These receptors originate from a male patient between 2 and 15 years old who had a stem cell transplant for chronic granulomatous disease, so the T cells may come from the graft donor.

The chain joins TRBV7-8 to TRBJ2-7; D remains ambiguous. V lost 6 bases, J lost 5 bases, and 8 bases lay in between. From germline, CDR1 is SGHVS and CDR2 FQNEAQ. This CDR3 contains 11 residues. CDR3 nucleotide sequence: TGTGCCAGCAGAGGCCTGGACGAGCAGTACTTC. Protein sequence: CASRGLDEQYF.

This clonotype came up many times. One end of the junction is discordant with germline, which a read error may explain. CDR3 protein: CASSLVADNNEAFF. The CDR3 DNA reads as TGTGCCAGCAGCTTAGTAGCGGATAACAATGAAGCTTTCTTT. The chain is built from TRBV7-9 and TRBJ1-1; D gene unclear. The CDR3 loop spans 14 amino acids. The germline V gene has CDR1 SEHNR and CDR2 FQNEAQ (reference sequence).

For this clonotype: A read error may explain this, as a much larger clone is one base away. The chain is built from TRBV20-1 and TRBJ2-2; D is possibly TRBD2 (5 bases). There are 17 residues in the CDR3. Per germline, CDR1 DFQATT and CDR2 SNEGSKA (reference sequence). The CDR3 reads CCARDHRGSPNTGELFF. As DNA, the CDR3 is TGCTGTGCTAGAGATCATCGAGGGAGTCCCAACACCGGGGAGCTGTTTTTT.

This sequence joins TRBV3-1 and TRBJ2-2; TRBD1 matches 7 bases. The CDR3 runs 17 residues. After removal of 7 bases from V and 4 bases from J, the junction contained 15 bases not matched to a gene. The germline CDR1 and CDR2 sequences are LGHDT and YNNKEL (reference sequence). Here the CDR3 DNA reads TGTGCCAGCACCCACCCCAGGGGGAGAACATCCACCGGGGAGCTGTTTTTT. Translated, it gives CASTHPRGRTSTGELFF.

This clonotype occurred a few times. V gene TRBV19 combines with J gene TRBJ1-1; D is unresolved. This CDR3 comprises 12 residues. The V gene's germline CDR1 is LNHDA and CDR2 SQIVND (reference sequence). The V end lost 2 bases, the J end lost 4 bases, and 5 bases lay between the germline ends. DNA for the CDR3: TGTGCCAGTAGTATACCGGGCACTGAAGCTTTCTTT. The encoded protein is CASSIPGTEAFF.

This clonotype was seen at least ten times. The J gene is TRBJ2-5, the V gene TRBV7-6; 10 nucleotides line up with TRBD2. Trimming cost V 0 bases and J 4 bases; bases outside gene matches: 5. CDR1 and CDR2 (germline): SGHVS, FNYEAQ. The CDR3 has 16 amino acids. In nucleotides, the CDR3 is TGTGCCAGCAGCTTAGCAACAGCGGGGGGGGGAGAGACCCAGTACTTC. Protein: CASSLATAGGGETQYF.

This clonotype was counted ten times or more. The J gene is TRBJ2-3, the V gene TRBV18; the D gene is possibly TRBD2 (5 bases). The V gene lost 4 bases and the J gene lost 2 bases, with 16 bases spanning the gap. CDR1 KGHSH and CDR2 LQKENI come from the germline V gene. The CDR3 has 16 residues. CDR3 loop: CASSRPSGVPTDTQYF. The CDR3 region has the DNA TGTGCCAGCTCACGTCCCTCCGGGGTTCCCACAGATACGCAGTATTTT. Drawing the rest from reference TRBV18 and TRBJ2-3, the complete variable domain is NAGVMQNPRHLVRRRGQEARLRCSPMKGHSHVYWYRQLPEEGLKFMVYLQKENIIDESGMPKERFSAEFPKEGPSILRIQQVVRGDSAAYFCASSRPSGVPTDTQYFGPGTRLTVL.

On this clonotype itself: Compared with germline, one end of the junction differs, possibly owing to a read error. The chain couples TRBV7-2 to TRBJ2-1; 11 bases fit TRBD2. CDR3 length: 19 residues. Germline V gene data show CDR1 as SGHTA and CDR2 as FQGNSA. CDR3: CASSFSGRVSSSLLNEHFF. CDR3 in DNA: TGTGCCAGCAGCTTTAGCGGGAGGGTTTCTAGTTCCCTCTTAAATGAGCATTTCTTC. Together with reference TRBV7-2 and TRBJ2-1, the CDR3 gives the full variable domain: GAGVSQSPSNKVTEKGKDVELRCDPISGHTALYWYRQSLGQGLEFLIYFQGNSAPDKSGLPSDRFSAERTGGSVSTLTIQRTQQEDSAVYLCASSFSGRVSSSLLNEHFFGPGTRLTVL.

This clonotype was seen many times. The chain carries TRBV4-3 and TRBJ2-5, with 10 bases fitting TRBD1. Looked up from germline, CDR1 is LGHNA and CDR2 is YSLEER. V gave up 0 bases and J gave up 5 bases; unmatched junction bases: 6. The CDR3 runs 16 residues. CDR3 residues: CASSQDKGQGRETQYF. DNA of the CDR3: TGCGCCAGCAGCCAAGATAAGGGACAGGGGCGGGAGACCCAGTACTTC.

This clonotype has a count of ten or more. This rearrangement joins TRBV20-1 to TRBJ1-1; 10 bases map to TRBD1. Germline CDR1 and CDR2: DFQATT and SNEGSKA (reference sequence). With 6 bases clipped from V and 11 bases from J, the junction kept 12 bases outside the gene matches. This CDR3 is 13 amino acids long. In nucleotides, the CDR3 is TGCAGTGCCACCGGGACAGGGGTAAGGAGGGCTTTCTTT. This gives the protein CSATGTGVRRAFF.

This clonotype was recorded many times. The chain couples TRBV5-1 to TRBJ1-2; D is uncertain. CDR3 length equals 13 residues. Trimming cost V 1 base and J 2 bases, with 6 bases left between them. Germline-derived CDR1 and CDR2 are SGHRS and YFSETQ. CDR3 in amino acids: CASSLTTNYGYTF. The CDR3, as DNA: TGCGCCAGCAGCTTGACCACAAACTATGGCTACACCTTC.

In this sample, this clonotype turned up many times. The rearrangement joins TRBV5-1 to TRBJ2-7; D ambiguous. The germline V gene has CDR1 SGHRS and CDR2 YFSETQ. CDR3 length: 13 residues. Trimming took 0 bases from V and 3 from J, leaving 7 bases between them. The CDR3 here is CASSLGRHYEQYF. The CDR3 region has the DNA TGCGCCAGCAGCTTGGGCAGGCACTACGAGCAGTACTTC. The full variable domain, rest sourced from reference TRBV5-1 and TRBJ2-7, is KAGVTQTPRYLIKTRGQQVTLSCSPISGHRSVSWYQQTPGQGLQFLFEYFSETQRNKGNFPGRFSGRQFSNSRSEMNVSTLELGDSALYLCASSLGRHYEQYFGPGTRLTVT.

This clonotype was observed at least ten times. V usage is TRBV28 and J usage is TRBJ2-7, with 7 bases matching TRBD1. The CDR3 extends over 13 amino acids. J lost 5 bases, V lost 6 bases, and 7 bases had no gene match. Looked up from germline, CDR1 is MDHEN and CDR2 is SYDVKM. CDR3 loop: CASSPDRANEQYF. The CDR3 region has the DNA TGTGCCAGCAGCCCCGACAGGGCCAACGAGCAGTACTTC.

This clonotype was seen many times. The chain joins TRBV11-2 to TRBJ2-5; D may be TRBD2 (6 bases). Trimming removed 0 bases from V and 4 bases from J, with 9 bases in between. The CDR3 length is 14 residues. Germline CDR1 reads SGHAT; CDR2 reads FQNNGV. CDR3 DNA sequence: TGTGCCAGCAGCTTAGATATAGCGGTAGAGACCCAGTACTTC. It specifies CASSLDIAVETQYF.

This clonotype was seen a few times. This chain uses TRBV29-1 with TRBJ2-3, with a tentative D call TRBD1 (6 bases). The CDR3 totals 15 residues. The germline V gene has CDR1 SQVTM and CDR2 ANQGSEA. Trimming removed 6 bases at V and 2 bases at J, with 18 bases between. CDR3 bases: TGCAGCGTCCCCCACAGGGAGAGAACCACAGATACGCAGTATTTT. This encodes CSVPHRERTTDTQYF.

The sample holds many counts of this clonotype. The gene calls are TRBV5-4 and TRBJ2-4, with unresolved D. CDR1 and CDR2 from the germline V gene are SGHNT and YYREEE (reference sequence). The ends were cut back, 0 bases at V and 5 bases at J, with 6 bases in the middle. The CDR3 is 13 amino acids. The CDR3, as DNA: TGTGCCAGCAGCTTGGGGCAGCAAAACATTCAGTACTTC. Translation: CASSLGQQNIQYF.

This clonotype was observed at least ten times. The rearrangement joins TRBV7-2 to TRBJ2-1; weak D call: TRBD2 (5 bases). Per the germline V gene, CDR1 is SGHTA and CDR2 is FQGNSA. The germline V and J ends were trimmed by 6 bases and 5 bases, with 11 bases remaining between them. This CDR3 has 13 amino acids. The CDR3 nucleotides read TGTGCCAGCAGAAGGGCCGGGGACAATGAGCAGTTCTTC. Its protein is CASRRAGDNEQFF.

This clonotype was counted ten times or more. The chain couples TRBV5-5 to TRBJ2-7; a weak D match, TRBD1 (5 bases). Germline CDR1 SGHKS, CDR2 YYEKEE (reference sequence). The CDR3 runs 14 residues. Trimming stripped 4 bases from V and 5 bases from J, with 16 bases between. The CDR3 coding sequence is TGTGCCAGCAGCCCGATTGGACACCCCGACGAGCAGTACTTC. Its protein is CASSPIGHPDEQYF.

This clonotype came up many times. This rearrangement joins TRBV18 to TRBJ2-7; D call uncertain. This CDR3 comprises 15 residues. V gave up 1 base and J gave up 0 bases, with 10 bases separating them. The V gene's germline CDR1 is KGHSH and CDR2 LQKENI. CDR3: CASSPLATNSYEQYF. The CDR3 DNA follows: TGTGCCAGCTCACCACTGGCTACAAACTCCTACGAGCAGTACTTC.

V gene TRBV28 combines with J gene TRBJ1-2, with TRBD1 as a possible D gene (5 bases). With 1 base removed from V and 7 bases from J, the gap between germline ends came to 10 bases. The CDR3 extends over 13 amino acids. CDR1 is MDHEN and CDR2 is SYDVKM in the germline V gene. In DNA, the CDR3 is TGTGCCAGCAGTTTATTCGGGGGGACTGGCTACACCTTC. Translating gives CASSLFGGTGYTF.

The table lists this clonotype with many counts. The chain joins TRBV7-2 to TRBJ1-5; a possible D gene is TRBD1 (5 bases). Per germline, CDR1 SGHTA and CDR2 FQGNSA. V was pared by 3 bases and J by 0 bases, with 9 bases between. The CDR3 runs 15 residues. CDR3 sequence (DNA): TGTGCCAGCAGCTTCGGGGGTCCTAGCAATCAGCCCCAGCATTTT. It translates to CASSFGGPSNQPQHF.

This chain connects TRBV20-1 to TRBJ2-2; 10 bases match TRBD2. V lost 6 bases and J lost 7; bases outside the gene matches: 11. This CDR3 is built from 15 residues. CDR1 DFQATT and CDR2 SNEGSKA come from the germline V gene (reference sequence). This CDR3 reads CSAPRLAGAVGELFF. The CDR3 DNA follows: TGCAGTGCCCCACGGCTAGCGGGGGCAGTCGGGGAGCTGTTTTTT.

CDR3 nucleotide sequence: TGTGCCAGCAGCTTTGAGGGATTAGGCCAAGAGACCCAGTACTTC. Amino acid sequence: CASSFEGLGQETQYF. This rearrangement joins TRBV11-2 to TRBJ2-5, with D possibly TRBD2 on 5 matching bases. Germline CDR1 is SGHAT and CDR2 is FQNNGV. V was shortened by 3 bases and J by 1 base, with 12 bases between the two germline ends. The CDR3 covers 15 residues.

This clonotype was seen a handful of times. Here the CDR3 reads CSDGGYSGDSYNEQFF. In DNA form, the CDR3 reads TGCAGCGATGGGGGTTACAGCGGGGATTCCTACAATGAGCAGTTCTTC. This chain connects TRBV29-1 to TRBJ2-1, with TRBD2 identical over 7 bases. V lost 7 bases to trimming and J lost 1 base; unmatched junction nucleotides: 13. Per the germline V gene, CDR1 is SQVTM and CDR2 is ANQGSEA. CDR3 length: 16 residues.

This clonotype has just a few counts. Here the CDR3 reads CASSETITTDTQYF. The CDR3 bases are TGTGCCAGCAGTGAGACGATAACGACAGATACGCAGTATTTT. The rearrangement uses TRBV6-4 and TRBJ2-3; D ambiguous. V was shortened by 3 bases and J by 3 bases, with 10 bases between the two germline ends. Germline V gives CDR1 MRHNA, CDR2 SNTAGT. CDR3 size: 14 residues.

This clonotype was seen ten or more times. This chain links TRBV29-1 with TRBJ2-1; maybe TRBD1 (5 bases). This CDR3 is 10 amino acids long. The V end lost 7 bases, the J end lost 9 bases, and 10 bases lay between the germline ends. Looked up from germline, CDR1 is SQVTM and CDR2 is ANQGSEA. This CDR3 reads CSGRGSEQFF. In DNA form, the CDR3 reads TGCAGCGGTAGGGGTAGTGAGCAGTTCTTC.

Many counts were recorded for this clonotype. The genes are TRBV5-6 and TRBJ1-2; 10 bases agree with TRBD1. Germline V lookup: CDR1 SGHDT, CDR2 YYEEEE. The CDR3 is 16 residues long. Trimming took 6 bases from V and 1 from J; bases not matched to a gene: 9. CDR3 in DNA: TGTGCCAGCACCCGACAGGGGGCCCCTTATAACTATGGCTACACCTTC. Residues: CASTRQGAPYNYGYTF.